These T cell receptor beta chains were read from a single sample in a study of cytomegalovirus exposure and HLA in healthy donors. Method: immunoSEQ multiplex PCR; TCRdb's copy keeps in-frame clones and lacks some. The sample consists of under 150,000 clones, roughly 72% of them appearing once. The specimen was PBMCs. The receptors stem from a man aged 40-49 years in good health and CMV-seronegative. CDR3s include the opening cysteine and the closing phenylalanine or tryptophan. D genes are given only for firm matches. Only some rows state a clone size, as once, few, many or a class for expanded clones.

>TRBV5-1|TRBJ1-5|few|.
TGCGCCAGCAGCTCAGGACAGAGAGATCAGCCCCAGCATTTT
CASSSGQRDQPQHF
>TRBV15|TRBJ2-7|.|.
TGTGCCACCAGCAGAAATCAGGCAATTAAAGACGAGCAGTACTTC
CATSRNQAIKDEQYF
>TRBV19|TRBJ2-1|.|.
TGTGCCAGTAGTACTCGACAGGGTCCGGGGGATGAGCAGTTCTTC
CASSTRQGPGDEQFF
>TRBV6-1|TRBJ1-1|.|.
TGTGCCAGCAGTTTGGAGATTAACACTGAAGCTTTCTTT
CASSLEINTEAFF
>TRBV5-1|TRBJ2-4|.|.
TGCGCCAGCAGCTTGGATGGTGGTAGGGGCTTAGCCAAAAACATTCAGTACTTC
CASSLDGGRGLAKNIQYF
>TRBV10-3|TRBJ1-1|few|TRBD1
TGTGCCATCAGCCCGGGACAGACGAACACTGAAGCTTTCTTT
CAISPGQTNTEAFF
>TRBV20-1|TRBJ1-1|.|.
TGCAGCGTCGGGGAGAACACTGAAGCTTTCTTT
CSVGENTEAFF
>TRBV6-1|TRBJ1-1|.|.
TGTGCCAGCAGTGAAGAGCGGGGCCACACTGAAGCTTTCTTT
CASSEERGHTEAFF
>TRBV28|TRBJ1-1|.|.
TGTGCCAGCCCCCCCCGAGGACCCACAGGATCGGACACTGAAGCTTTCTTT
CASPPRGPTGSDTEAFF
>TRBV6-4|TRBJ1-1|.|.
TGTGCCAGCAGCCCAGACAGAATGAACACTGAAGCTTTCTTT
CASSPDRMNTEAFF
>TRBV18|TRBJ1-5|.|TRBD1
TGTGCCAGCTCACCATCCGGGACAGGGTACAATCAGCCCCAGCATTTT
CASSPSGTGYNQPQHF
>TRBV4-2|TRBJ2-7|.|TRBD2
TGTGCCAGCAGCCAAACTAGCGGGGGCTCCTACGAGCAGTACTTC
CASSQTSGGSYEQYF
>TRBV5-4|TRBJ2-5|.|TRBD2
TGTGCCAGCAGCCCTGGACTAGCGGGTAACCAAGAGACCCAGTACTTC
CASSPGLAGNQETQYF
>TRBV9|TRBJ2-1|.|.
TGTGCCAGCAGCGTTACCGGGGAGGCTGAGCAGTTCTTC
CASSVTGEAEQFF
>TRBV7-2|TRBJ1-1|few|.
TGTGCCAGCAGCACCCCGACAGGTTTGAACACTGAAGCTTTCTTT
CASSTPTGLNTEAFF
>TRBV7-7|TRBJ2-1|.|TRBD2
TGTGCCAGCAGCTTTGCGGGGGGGCCTCACAATGAGCAGTTCTTC
CASSFAGGPHNEQFF
>TRBV5-1|TRBJ2-7|.|.
TGCGCCAGCAGCTTGGCCCACGGGGGGCCTTCCTACGAGCAGTACTTC
CASSLAHGGPSYEQYF
>TRBV28|TRBJ1-1|.|.
TGTGCCAGCAGGGGAGGGAACACTGAAGCTTTCTTT
CASRGGNTEAFF
>TRBV5-1|TRBJ1-1|.|.
TGCGCCAGCAGCTTGGTCTTGAACACTGAAGCTTTCTTT
CASSLVLNTEAFF
>TRBV7-8|TRBJ2-2|.|TRBD2
TGTGCCAGCAGCCCCGGGACTAGCGGGGGGTTCACCGGGGAGCTGTTTTTT
CASSPGTSGGFTGELFF
>TRBV6-5|TRBJ1-5|.|.
TGTGCCGCGGGGAGGGATCAGCCCCAGCATTTT
CAAGRDQPQHF
>TRBV5-6|TRBJ1-2|once|TRBD1
TGTGCCAGCAGCTTAGGGACAGGGAACTATGGCTACACCTTC
CASSLGTGNYGYTF
>TRBV7-9|TRBJ2-5|.|TRBD1
TGTGCCAGCAGCGCATTAAGGGACAGGGAGACCCAGTACTTC
CASSALRDRETQYF
>TRBV27|TRBJ1-2|few|.
TGTGCCAGCAGTTCCCAGGGGAAGGATGGCTACACCTTC
CASSSQGKDGYTF
>TRBV4-1|TRBJ2-7|.|.
TGCGCCAGCAGCCAAGAGCACAGTTCCTACGAGCAGTACTTC
CASSQEHSSYEQYF
>TRBV4-1|TRBJ2-1|.|.
TGCGCCAGCAGCCAAGTCCCCACCGGTAACAATGAGCAGTTCTTC
CASSQVPTGNNEQFF
>TRBV9|TRBJ1-5|.|.
TGTGCCAGCAGCGTAGCTCTTTCAGGGATGGGCAATCAGCCCCAGCATTTT
CASSVALSGMGNQPQHF
>TRBV4-3|TRBJ2-1|.|TRBD1
TGCGCCAGCAGCCGGGACAGGGGGTACAATGAGCAGTTCTTC
CASSRDRGYNEQFF
>TRBV7-8|TRBJ2-1|.|.
TGTGCCAGCAGCCCCTTTCGGCCGGGGGAGCAGTTCTTC
CASSPFRPGEQFF
>TRBV6-4|TRBJ2-5|.|.
TGTGCCAGCAGTGACCGGGACAACAAAGAGACCCAGTACTTC
CASSDRDNKETQYF
>TRBV6-6|TRBJ1-6|.|TRBD1
TGTGCCAGCAGTTACTCGGACAGGGATTCACCCCTCCACTTT
CASSYSDRDSPLHF
>TRBV12-5|TRBJ2-1|.|.
TGTGCTAGTGGTTTAGGACAGAGCTCCTACAATGAGCAGTTCTTC
CASGLGQSSYNEQFF
>TRBV10-3|TRBJ2-3|.|.
TGTGCCATCAGTAGACTCGCTAGCACAGATACGCAGTATTTT
CAISRLASTDTQYF
>TRBV4-1|TRBJ2-5|.|.
TGCGCCAGCAGCCGGATAGGGGTCCAAGAGACCCAGTACTTC
CASSRIGVQETQYF
>TRBV13|TRBJ2-1|.|TRBD2
TGTGCCAGCGGAGCCGGGACTAGCGGGAGTCTCCTTCGCGAGGGGCAGTTCTTC
CASGAGTSGSLLREGQFF
>TRBV7-8|TRBJ1-2|.|.
TGTGCCAGCAGCACGAGACTCGGGGATGGCTACACCTTC
CASSTRLGDGYTF
>TRBV2|TRBJ2-2|.|.
TGTGCCAGCAGGCGGGACAGAGCTGTGAACACCGGGGAGCTGTTTTTT
CASRRDRAVNTGELFF
>TRBV5-6|TRBJ2-5|.|TRBD2
TGTGCCAGCAGCGGGAGGGCTAAAGAGACCCAGTACTTC
CASSGRAKETQYF
>TRBV10-3|TRBJ1-2|.|.
TGTGCCATCAGTCGGACTACTCTTAACTATGGCTACACCTTC
CAISRTTLNYGYTF
>TRBV5-5|TRBJ2-7|.|TRBD1
TGTGCCAGCAGCTGGACAGGTTCCTACGAGCAGTACTTC
CASSWTGSYEQYF
>TRBV11-2|TRBJ1-4|.|.
TGTGCCAGCAGCTCAGGGGCGTATGAAAAACTGTTTTTT
CASSSGAYEKLFF
>TRBV5-6|TRBJ2-1|.|TRBD2
TGTGCCAGCAGCTTGTCTAGCGGGATCTACAATGAGCAGTTCTTC
CASSLSSGIYNEQFF
>TRBV4-3|TRBJ2-1|.|.
TGCGCCAGCAGCCAAGATCGCAGGGTCCCCTACAATGAGCAGTTCTTC
CASSQDRRVPYNEQFF
>TRBV7-9|TRBJ2-1|.|.
TGTGCCAGCAGCTTAGGACAGGGAGGCAATGAGCAGTTCTTC
CASSLGQGGNEQFF
>TRBV29-1|TRBJ1-5|.|TRBD1
TGCAGCGTCAGGATGACAGGGGGCGAACAGCCCCAGCACTTT
CSVRMTGGEQPQHF
>TRBV9|TRBJ1-1|few|.
TGTGCCAGCAGCGTAGCGGGGGGGGCCACTGAAGCTTTCTTT
CASSVAGGATEAFF
>TRBV15|TRBJ2-3|.|TRBD1
TGTGCCACCAGGACTGACAGGGATCGGTATTTT
CATRTDRDRYF
>TRBV19|TRBJ2-7|.|.
TGTGCCAGTAGTACAACGACAGGCAACGAGCAGTACTTC
CASSTTTGNEQYF